The clone carrying this T cell receptor (beta chain) was recorded only once. Germline CDR1 reads MGHRA; CDR2 reads YSYEKL. The V gene lost 4 bases and the J gene lost 0 bases, with 12 bases spanning the gap. The CDR3 runs 15 residues. The sample originates from a study of blood T cell repertoires in COVID-19. Overall study context: T cells, B-cell-depleted T cells, or PBMCs provided the cDNA or gDNA that served as material.

The protocol was immunoSEQ multiplex PCR, while the TCRdb copy is restricted to in-frame clones and leaves out a portion. The table lists 240,000 or so clones, around nine tenths of them singletons. This receptor was identified in a man aged 35-49 years who had recovered from COVID-19. V gene TRBV4-1 combines with J gene TRBJ1-1; D might be TRBD1 (6 bases). The sample consisted of PBMCs or T cells enriched from blood (not recorded which). The CDR3 region has the DNA TGCGCCAGCAGCCGAACCGGGACAATGAACACTGAAGCTTTCTTT. It yields the protein CASSRTGTMNTEAFF.